What follows are 15 T cell receptor beta chains derived from one specimen sequenced in a study of blood T cells in healthy people across ages. A second about 7 to 12 cycle PCR used barcoded and J-beta primers. In TCRdb, the 5' RACE reads were re-called with MiXCR into one record per CDR3 protein. The table lists 980,000 or so distinct CDR3 sequences, 48% of them singletons, with roughly 12% in the top ten. The sequencing input was blood. All receptors come from a man aged 25-40 years in good health.

The chain couples TRBV5-1 to TRBJ1-2; the match to TRBD1 covers 9 bases. The length of the CDR3 is 16 residues. The V gene end was trimmed by 1 base and the J gene end by 6 bases; junction bases not matched to a gene: 10. The germline V gene has CDR1 SGHRS and CDR2 YFSETQ. The CDR3 spells CASSLQPPGQGDGYTF. CDR3 DNA sequence: TGCGCCAGCAGCTTGCAGCCCCCGGGACAGGGTGATGGCTACACCTTC.

This clonotype was seen a few times. The rearrangement links TRBV4-1 to TRBJ2-5; 10 nucleotides align to TRBD1. The CDR3 covers 16 residues. Germline lookup yields CDR1 MGHRA and CDR2 YSYEKL. Germline trimming cut 3 bases from V and 2 bases from J; bases unmatched to any gene: 6. In nucleotides, the CDR3 is TGCGCCAGCAGCCACCGGGACAGGGGTGATCAAGAGACCCAGTACTTC. Translated, it gives CASSHRDRGDQETQYF.

The CDR3 spells CASSVRVQMRGQLDQETQYF. In nucleotides, the CDR3 is TGTGCCAGCAGCGTGCGGGTTCAGATGCGTGGGCAGCTCGATCAAGAGACCCAGTACTTC. The rearrangement links TRBV7-2 to TRBJ2-5; D may be TRBD2 (5 bases). Germline V lookup: CDR1 SGHTA, CDR2 FQGNSA. V gave up 5 bases and J gave up 2 bases, with 30 bases separating them. The CDR3 consists of 20 residues.

The rearrangement links TRBV7-9 to TRBJ2-7; D is possibly TRBD1 (8 bases). Germline CDR1 reads SEHNR; CDR2 reads FQNEAQ (reference sequence). The CDR3 length is 15 residues. Trimming took off 5 bases at V and 5 bases at J, with 19 bases between the two ends. The CDR3 DNA reads TGTGCCAGCAGCCGATGGACAGGGACTATCGACGAGCAGTACTTC. It translates to CASSRWTGTIDEQYF.

The rearrangement joins TRBV10-3 to TRBJ2-7; D gene unclear. V was clipped by 6 bases and J by 7 bases, with 16 bases between them. CDR3 length: 13 amino acids. Germline assignment: CDR1 ENHRY and CDR2 SYGVKD. The CDR3 region is CAIREPPGDEQYF. CDR3 DNA: TGTGCCATCAGGGAGCCCCCTGGGGATGAGCAGTACTTC.

The gene calls are TRBV5-6 and TRBJ2-3; the D is unclear. This CDR3 is 17 amino acids long. V lost 0 bases and J lost 0, with 14 bases in between. Germline-derived CDR1 and CDR2 are SGHDT and YYEEEE. Here the CDR3 reads CASSLATYVGSTDTQYF. The CDR3 DNA reads TGTGCCAGCAGCTTGGCTACTTATGTGGGGAGCACAGATACGCAGTATTTT.

This clonotype was seen many times. The chain combines TRBV7-2 with TRBJ2-1, with D possibly TRBD2 on 5 matching bases. The CDR3 contains 12 residues. Germline values: CDR1 SGHTA, CDR2 FQGNSA. V shed 1 base and J shed 10 bases, with 8 bases lying between them. CDR3 nucleotide sequence: TGTGCCAGCAGCTTAGGAGGGTACGAGCAGTTCTTC. Translated: CASSLGGYEQFF.

The genes are TRBV13 and TRBJ2-3; a possible D gene is TRBD2 (6 bases). Trimming pared 0 bases from V and 2 bases from J, leaving 12 bases between. CDR1 PRHDT and CDR2 FYEKMQ come from the germline V gene (reference sequence). The CDR3 is made up of 16 amino acids. The CDR3 spells CASSLGYGGDTDTQYF. In DNA form, the CDR3 reads TGTGCCAGCAGCTTAGGTTACGGGGGTGACACAGATACGCAGTATTTT.

There are a few counts of this clonotype. The chain is built from TRBV3-1 and TRBJ2-7, with 8 bases matching TRBD1. Looked up from germline, CDR1 is LGHDT and CDR2 is YNNKEL (reference sequence). This CDR3 comprises 16 residues. The J segment lost 4 bases and the V segment lost 1 base, leaving 9 bases of the junction unmatched. This chain's CDR3 is CASSQGRDRLGYEQYF. The DNA for the CDR3 is TGTGCCAGCAGCCAAGGACGGGACAGGTTGGGGTACGAGCAGTACTTC.

The chain has TRBV7-9 and TRBJ2-3; possibly TRBD1 or TRBD2 for D (5 bases each). Between the trimmed V and J ends, which lost 7 bases and 5 bases, there was a span of 22 bases. This CDR3 spans 16 amino acids. Germline CDR1 and CDR2: SEHNR and FQNEAQ (reference sequence). The CDR3 loop is CASNFLTGTGIDTQYF. The DNA for the CDR3 is TGTGCCAGCAACTTCCTAACCGGGACGGGGATAGATACGCAGTATTTT.

This clonotype occurred a few times. The V call is TRBV6-6, the J call TRBJ2-1; 7 nucleotides agree with TRBD2. Germline V gene data show CDR1 as MNHNY and CDR2 as SVGAGI (reference sequence). With 5 bases clipped from V and 10 bases from J, the junction kept 5 bases outside the gene matches. The CDR3 is 12 amino acids. The CDR3 sequence is CASSPSREEQFF. CDR3 in DNA: TGTGCCAGCAGTCCTTCGCGGGAGGAGCAGTTCTTC.

This clonotype has just a few counts. The gene calls are TRBV27 and TRBJ2-3, with 9 bases aligning to TRBD1. Per the germline V gene, CDR1 is MNHEY and CDR2 is SMNVEV (reference sequence). After removal of 6 bases from V and 7 bases from J, the junction contained 14 bases not matched to a gene. The CDR3 has 16 residues. The chain's CDR3 is CASRTEQGALRNTQYF. As DNA, the CDR3 is TGTGCCAGCAGGACTGAACAGGGGGCGCTTAGGAATACGCAGTATTTT.

Details on this clonotype: A read error may produce the germline difference seen at one junction end. This chain links TRBV4-1 with TRBJ2-7; 8 nucleotides match TRBD1. The germline gives CDR1 MGHRA, CDR2 YSYEKL. The length of the CDR3 is 14 residues. The CDR3 is CAGSQDDRGYEQYF. CDR3 bases: TGCGCCGGCAGCCAAGATGACAGGGGATACGAGCAGTACTTC.

In this sample, this clonotype turned up a few times. This chain connects TRBV7-9 to TRBJ1-5; 7 nucleotides match TRBD1. The germline V gene has CDR1 SEHNR and CDR2 FQNEAQ (reference sequence). CDR3 size: 16 residues. Losses at the gene ends were 2 bases for V and 4 bases for J; bases not matched to a gene: 8. CDR3 in amino acids: CASSLFIGTANQPQHF. The CDR3 nucleotides are TGTGCCAGCAGCTTATTCATTGGGACAGCAAATCAGCCCCAGCATTTT.

The CDR3 spells CSARELLDSGRLAGGRADTQYF. The CDR3, as DNA: TGCAGTGCTAGAGAACTGCTAGACTCCGGTCGACTAGCGGGGGGACGTGCAGATACGCAGTATTTT. The genes are TRBV20-1 and TRBJ2-3, with TRBD2 matching 13 bases. CDR1 and CDR2 (germline): DFQATT, SNEGSKA (reference sequence). The CDR3 sequence is 22 residues long. The V segment lost 0 bases and the J segment 4 bases; nucleotides outside the gene matches: 22.